This TCR beta chain derives from a study of monozygotic twins with inflammatory bowel disease. Blood samples of 2 to 2.5 ml were drawn from every donor. General study findings and limits: The sharing of clonotypes with others was lower in IBD patients than in healthy twins, especially with disease activity.

In regard to this clonotype: Its antigen is not identified.

The CDR3 is made up of 15 amino acids. Germline CDR1 SGHRS, CDR2 YFSETQ. TCRdb reprocessed the 5' RACE reads, with one entry per CDR3 protein and no DNA. The record lists approximately 390,000 distinct CDR3 sequences, of which the ten most abundant hold 2% to 2.5%. The source is a human donor with ulcerative colitis or Crohn's disease, or a healthy co-twin of an affected twin (not recorded which). Sample: blood. The chain has TRBV5-1 and TRBJ1-4. The CDR3 here is CASSLARATNEKLFF. The full variable domain, rest sourced from reference TRBV5-1 and TRBJ1-4, is KAGVTQTPRYLIKTRGQQVTLSCSPISGHRSVSWYQQTPGQGLQFLFEYFSETQRNKGNFPGRFSGRQFSNSRSEMNVSTLELGDSALYLCASSLARATNEKLFFGSGTQLSVL.